This T cell receptor beta chain comes out of a study of shared clonotypes between healthy human individuals. The overall study: Per donor, CD8 memory used one plate, CD8 naive used two, CD4 memory used three and CD4 naive used three.

As regards this clone: Its target is unknown.

From germline, CDR1 is SGHRS and CDR2 YFSETQ. The CDR3 is 14 amino acids. The V end was cut by 6 bases, the J end by 0 bases, with 13 bases between. The DNA input per sorted-subset replicate PCR was roughly 180 ng, corresponding to 32,000 or so T cell genomes. Methods used by the authors: ImmunoSEQ yielded junction-only sequences lacking quality scores, so filtering differed. Assay used: immunoSEQ multiplex PCR; TCRdb lists only in-frame clones, some missing. The V and J calls and clone size come from that table; D and trimming were worked out from the DNA. This sample has 2.3 million or so clones, with more than 80% found just once. Study-level results: Limited genetic and exposure-history diversity came from having few donors.

The sample comprised naive CD4+ T cells from PBMCs. Subset given: CD45RA+ positively selected. The receptor was isolated from a man between 18 and 29 years old in good health. Some clones in this sample may be carry-over from other donors' samples. The chain has TRBV5-1 and TRBJ2-7, with D maybe TRBD1 (7 bases). CDR3 in DNA: TGCGCCAGCATGGTCCAGGGGGGCTCCTACGAGCAGTACTTC. Its translation is CASMVQGGSYEQYF.